Below, 10 T cell receptor beta chains from the same sample are listed, as sequenced in a study of OX40 agonist ivuxolimab in advanced cancers. TCRdb's table, derived via immunoSEQ multiplex PCR, lists solely in-frame clones and lacks some. The sample lists around 100,000 clones; 91% were seen once. This specimen was CD4+ or CD8+ T cells sorted from blood, taken in a trial of the OX40 agonist ivuxolimab. These receptors all come from an adult with an advanced solid tumor such as melanoma, head and neck, liver or kidney cancer.

The J gene is TRBJ1-2, the V gene TRBV7-8; a weak D match, TRBD1 (6 bases). Germline assignment: CDR1 SGHVS and CDR2 FQNEAQ. V was clipped by 0 bases and J by 8 bases, with 16 bases between them. The CDR3 is 15 residues long. Here the CDR3 reads CASSLAGGGAGGYTF. CDR3 nucleotides: TGTGCCAGCAGCTTAGCGGGAGGGGGGGCTGGAGGCTACACCTTC. Using reference TRBV7-8 and TRBJ1-2 for the parts outside the CDR3, the full variable domain is GAGVSQSPRYKVAKRGQDVALRCDPISGHVSLFWYQQALGQGPEFLTYFQNEAQLDKSGLPSDRFFAERPEGSVSTLKIQRTQQEDSAVYLCASSLAGGGAGGYTFGSGTRLTVV.

The sample holds one count of this clone. V usage is TRBV6-5 and J usage is TRBJ1-1; 8 bases map to TRBD1. Germline V CDR1 and CDR2: MNHEY, SVGAGI. The CDR3 is 15 amino acids. Trimming took 7 bases from V and 7 from J; bases not matched to a gene: 14. The CDR3 sequence: CASTSAGTGLNEAFF. CDR3 DNA: TGTGCCAGCACCTCGGCCGGGACAGGACTCAATGAAGCTTTCTTT.

On this clone itself: The sample carries other DNA sequences with the same CDR3. V gene TRBV20-1 combines with J gene TRBJ2-1; no definite D call. CDR1 and CDR2 (germline): DFQATT, SNEGSKA (reference sequence). The V and J ends lost 6 bases and 0 bases respectively, with 3 bases between them. The CDR3 consists of 11 residues. CDR3 in DNA: TGCAGTGCGAGCTCCTACAATGAGCAGTTCTTC. It specifies CSASSYNEQFF.

The chain recombines TRBV2 with TRBJ1-3; weak D call: TRBD1 (5 bases). The V and J ends lost 4 bases and 0 bases respectively, with 10 bases between them. Germline values: CDR1 SNHLY, CDR2 FYNNEI. The length of the CDR3 is 15 residues. CDR3 in DNA: TGTGCCAGCAGTGGCAGGGAGAGCTCTGGAAACACCATATATTTT. Protein: CASSGRESSGNTIYF.

V and J are TRBV19 and TRBJ1-5; 9 nucleotides match TRBD1. The CDR3 length is 17 residues. Unmatched junction bases numbered 11, after V lost 5 bases and J lost 3 bases. Germline loops: CDR1 LNHDA, CDR2 SQIVND (reference sequence). The CDR3 sequence: CASSPIPDRGFNQPQHF. CDR3 DNA sequence: TGTGCCAGTAGTCCAATCCCGGACAGGGGATTCAATCAGCCCCAGCATTTT.

The V call is TRBV29-1, the J call TRBJ1-4, with D maybe TRBD1 (6 bases). V was shortened by 7 bases and J by 8 bases, with 17 bases between the two germline ends. Germline values: CDR1 SQVTM, CDR2 ANQGSEA. The CDR3 runs to 13 residues. The CDR3 DNA reads as TGCAGCGCCGGAGGGGGTCAGGGAGAAAAACTGTTTTTT. Translation: CSAGGGQGEKLFF.

V and J are TRBV4-3 and TRBJ2-7, with TRBD1 as a possible D gene (6 bases). V lost 3 bases and J 3 bases, leaving 12 bases between the germline ends. The germline gives CDR1 LGHNA, CDR2 YSLEER. The CDR3 is 14 residues long. CDR3 sequence: CASSHQGLFYEQYF. The CDR3 coding sequence is TGCGCCAGCAGCCATCAGGGGCTTTTCTACGAGCAGTACTTC.

The chain couples TRBV7-2 to TRBJ1-2; D is unresolved. The V end lost 0 bases, the J end lost 5 bases, and 7 bases lay between the germline ends. The CDR3 is 13 residues long. Germline CDR1 is SGHTA and CDR2 is FQGNSA. The chain's CDR3 is CASSLAGTYGYTF. In nucleotides, the CDR3 is TGTGCCAGCAGCTTAGCGGGAACATATGGCTACACCTTC.

The chain recombines TRBV18 with TRBJ2-7, with 8 positions matching TRBD2. There are 13 residues in the CDR3. V shed 6 bases, J shed 5 bases, and the junction held 6 bases outside the gene matches. Germline V CDR1 and CDR2: KGHSH, LQKENI. CDR3 loop: CASSRSGSDEQYF. CDR3 in DNA: TGTGCCAGCTCGAGGAGCGGGAGCGACGAGCAGTACTTC.

Here the CDR3 reads CASSSGGGINTGELFF. CDR3 nucleotides: TGTGCCAGCAGTTCAGGAGGCGGGATTAACACCGGGGAGCTGTTTTTT. This chain uses TRBV6-6 with TRBJ2-2, with D perhaps matching TRBD2 (6 bases). The CDR3 extends over 16 amino acids. Trimming shortened V by 4 bases and J by 2 bases, and 14 bases separated the two germline ends. Germline lookup yields CDR1 MNHNY and CDR2 SVGAGI (reference sequence).